This TCR beta chain is from a study of blood T cell repertoires in COVID-19. Background on the study: The United States, Italy and Spain provided the acute and convalescent COVID-19 samples. Nucleic acid was either cDNA or gDNA, and it came from T cells, B-cell-depleted T cells, or PBMCs.

How the authors handled the data: Quantification of nucleated cells was approximated via reference gene primer amplification. Method: immunoSEQ multiplex PCR; TCRdb's copy keeps in-frame clones and lacks some. The D gene and trimming were derived from the DNA, and the V and J assignments and clone size from that table. Found here are roughly 500,000 clones, 85% to 90% of them singletons; the top ten hold approximately 0.9%. CDR3 length equals 15 residues. The V gene's germline CDR1 is GTSNPN and CDR2 SVGIG (reference sequence). Trimming at V came to 3 bases and at J to 5 bases, leaving 9 bases not matched to a gene. This clone was detected only once.

The sequencing input was peripheral blood. The receptor was derived from a man aged 18-30 years with COVID-19, enrolled during active disease. V usage is TRBV30 and J usage is TRBJ2-2; TRBD2 agrees at 7 bases. The chain's CDR3 is CAWRGGTAGTGELFF. Written as DNA, the CDR3 is TGTGCCTGGAGGGGAGGGACTGCCGGAACCGGGGAGCTGTTTTTT.